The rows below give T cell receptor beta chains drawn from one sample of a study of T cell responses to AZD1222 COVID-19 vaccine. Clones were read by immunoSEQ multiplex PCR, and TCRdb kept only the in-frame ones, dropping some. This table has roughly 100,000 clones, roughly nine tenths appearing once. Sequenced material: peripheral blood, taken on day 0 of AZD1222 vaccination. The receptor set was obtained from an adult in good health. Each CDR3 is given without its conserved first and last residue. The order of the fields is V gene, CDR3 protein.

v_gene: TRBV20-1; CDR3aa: SASHRDSGNTIY
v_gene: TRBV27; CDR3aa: ASNPLAGLPDTQY
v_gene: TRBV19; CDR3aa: ASSIGRDLDEETQY
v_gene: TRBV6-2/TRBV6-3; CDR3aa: ASSYSAGRLNTQY
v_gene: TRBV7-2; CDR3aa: ASSLVGGAGSNQPQH
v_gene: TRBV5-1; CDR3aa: ASSWTGGDGLNEQF
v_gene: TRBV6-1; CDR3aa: ASSARMDSPYNSPLH
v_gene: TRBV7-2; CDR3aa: ASSLAGNNQPQH
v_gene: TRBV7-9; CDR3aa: AIPGVNTEAF
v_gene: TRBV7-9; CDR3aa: ASSPYLTGQGGYGYT
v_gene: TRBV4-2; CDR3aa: ASSLTGTYTEAF
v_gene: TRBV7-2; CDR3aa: ASSLMGQGNSPLH
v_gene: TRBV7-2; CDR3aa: ASSLGGVYGYT
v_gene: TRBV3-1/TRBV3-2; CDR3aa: ASSLSFGQGAEAF
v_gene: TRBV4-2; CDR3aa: ASSQGGTGRFYGYT
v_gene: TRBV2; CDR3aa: ASSKAGLREQY
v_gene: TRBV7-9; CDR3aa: ASSSGTGGETQY
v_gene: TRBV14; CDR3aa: ASSPPQGAPGSPLH
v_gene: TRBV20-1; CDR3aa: SASNSVGPEAF
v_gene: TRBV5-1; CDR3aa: ASAPGPGETQY
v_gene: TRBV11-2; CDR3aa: ASSLDRDTQY
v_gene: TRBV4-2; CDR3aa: ASSQARGYSPLH